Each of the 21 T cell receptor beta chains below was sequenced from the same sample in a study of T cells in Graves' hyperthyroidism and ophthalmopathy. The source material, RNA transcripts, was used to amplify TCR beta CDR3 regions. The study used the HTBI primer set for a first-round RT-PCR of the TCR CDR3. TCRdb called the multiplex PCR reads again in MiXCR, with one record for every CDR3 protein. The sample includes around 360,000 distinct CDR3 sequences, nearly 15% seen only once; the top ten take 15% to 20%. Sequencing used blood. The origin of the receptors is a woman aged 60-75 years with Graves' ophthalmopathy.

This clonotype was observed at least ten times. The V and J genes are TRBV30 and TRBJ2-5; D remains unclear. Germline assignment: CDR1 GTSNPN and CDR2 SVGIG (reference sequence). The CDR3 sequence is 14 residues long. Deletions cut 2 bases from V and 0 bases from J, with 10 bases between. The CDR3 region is CAWSYMTHQETQYF. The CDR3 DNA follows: TGTGCCTGGAGTTATATGACTCACCAAGAGACCCAGTACTTC.

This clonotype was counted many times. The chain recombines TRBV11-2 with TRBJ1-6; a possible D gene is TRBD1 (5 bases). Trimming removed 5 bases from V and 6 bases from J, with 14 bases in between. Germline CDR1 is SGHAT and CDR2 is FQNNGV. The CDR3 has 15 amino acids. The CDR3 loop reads CASSTTGTPNSPLHF. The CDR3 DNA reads TGTGCCAGCAGCACCACCGGGACGCCTAATTCACCCCTCCACTTT.

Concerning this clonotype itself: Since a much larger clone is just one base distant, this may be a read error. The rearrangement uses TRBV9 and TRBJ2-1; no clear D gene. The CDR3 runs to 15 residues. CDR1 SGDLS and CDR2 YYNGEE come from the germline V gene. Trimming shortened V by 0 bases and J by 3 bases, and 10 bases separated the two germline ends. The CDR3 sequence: CASSVAETLYNEQFF. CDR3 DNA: TGTGCCAGCAGCGTAGCAGAAACCCTCTACAATGAGCAGTTCTTC.

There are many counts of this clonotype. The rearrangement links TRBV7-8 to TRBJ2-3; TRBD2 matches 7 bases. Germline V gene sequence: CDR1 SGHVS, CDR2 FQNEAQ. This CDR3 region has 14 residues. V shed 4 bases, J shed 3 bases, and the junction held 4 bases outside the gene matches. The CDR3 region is CASSSAAGTDTQYF. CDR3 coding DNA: TGTGCCAGCAGCTCGGCAGCGGGGACAGATACGCAGTATTTT.

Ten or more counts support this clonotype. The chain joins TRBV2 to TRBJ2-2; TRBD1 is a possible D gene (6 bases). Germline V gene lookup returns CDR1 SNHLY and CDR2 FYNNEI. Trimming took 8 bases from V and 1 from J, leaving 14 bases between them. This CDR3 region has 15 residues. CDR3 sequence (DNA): TGTGCCAGCGGGAGAGCGGACAGGAACACCGGGGAGCTGTTTTTT. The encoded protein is CASGRADRNTGELFF.

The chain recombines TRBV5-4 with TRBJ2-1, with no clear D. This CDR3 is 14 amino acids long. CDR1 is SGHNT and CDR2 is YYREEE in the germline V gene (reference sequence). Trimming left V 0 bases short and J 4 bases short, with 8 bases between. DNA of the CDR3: TGTGCCAGCAGCTTGGCCCGGCAATACAATGAGCAGTTCTTC. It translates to CASSLARQYNEQFF. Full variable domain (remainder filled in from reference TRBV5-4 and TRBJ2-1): ETGVTQSPTHLIKTRGQQVTLRCSSQSGHNTVSWYQQALGQGPQFIFQYYREEENGRGNFPPRFSGLQFPNYSSELNVNALELDDSALYLCASSLARQYNEQFFGPGTRLTVL.

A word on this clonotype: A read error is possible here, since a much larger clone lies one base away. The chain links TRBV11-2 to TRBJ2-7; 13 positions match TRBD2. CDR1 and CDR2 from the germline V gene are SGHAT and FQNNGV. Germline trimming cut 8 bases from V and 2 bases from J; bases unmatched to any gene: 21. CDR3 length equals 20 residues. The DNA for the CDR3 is TGTGCCAGCGGCCCAGTTAGTCGGACTAGCGGGAGAGGGGGTACCTACGAGCAGTACTTC. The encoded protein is CASGPVSRTSGRGGTYEQYF.

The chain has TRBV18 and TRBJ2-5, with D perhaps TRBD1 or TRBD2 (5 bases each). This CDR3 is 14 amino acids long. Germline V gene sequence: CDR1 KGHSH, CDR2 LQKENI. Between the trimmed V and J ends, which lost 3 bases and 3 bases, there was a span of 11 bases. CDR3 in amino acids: CASSPSGPKETQYF. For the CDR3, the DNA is TGTGCCAGCTCACCTTCGGGACCCAAAGAGACCCAGTACTTC.

The DNA of the CDR3 is TGTGCCAGCAGTGAAGTGGGGACTAGCGGGAGGGCCGGCGATGAGCAGTTCTTC. As protein: CASSEVGTSGRAGDEQFF. V gene TRBV2 combines with J gene TRBJ2-1, with 16 nucleotides matching TRBD2. CDR3 size: 18 residues. Germline V lookup: CDR1 SNHLY, CDR2 FYNNEI. Trimming took 1 base from V and 8 from J; bases not matched to a gene: 8.

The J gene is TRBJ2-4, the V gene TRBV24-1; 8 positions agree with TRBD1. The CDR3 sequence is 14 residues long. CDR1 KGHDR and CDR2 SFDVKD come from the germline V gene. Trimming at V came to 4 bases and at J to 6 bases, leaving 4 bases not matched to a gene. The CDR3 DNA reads TGTGCCACCAGTGACCCTGGACAGGGAAACATTCAGTACTTC. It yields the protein CATSDPGQGNIQYF.

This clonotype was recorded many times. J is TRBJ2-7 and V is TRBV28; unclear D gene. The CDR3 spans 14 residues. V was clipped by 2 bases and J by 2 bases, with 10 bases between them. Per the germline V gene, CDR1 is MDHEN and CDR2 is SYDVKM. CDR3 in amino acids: CASSLGGSPYEQYF. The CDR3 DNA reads TGTGCCAGCAGTTTAGGCGGAAGCCCCTACGAGCAGTACTTC.

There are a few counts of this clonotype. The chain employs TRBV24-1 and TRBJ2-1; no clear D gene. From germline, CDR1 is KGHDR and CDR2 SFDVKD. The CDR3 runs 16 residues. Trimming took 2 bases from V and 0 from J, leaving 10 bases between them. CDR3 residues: CATSDYLPDSYNEQFF. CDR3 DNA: TGTGCCACCAGTGATTATCTGCCTGACTCCTACAATGAGCAGTTCTTC.

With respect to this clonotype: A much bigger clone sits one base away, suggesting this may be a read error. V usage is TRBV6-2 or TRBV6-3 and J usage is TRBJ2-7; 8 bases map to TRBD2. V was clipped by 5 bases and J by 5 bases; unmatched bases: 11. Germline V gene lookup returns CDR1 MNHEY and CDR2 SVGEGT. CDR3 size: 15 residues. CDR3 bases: TGTGCCAGCAGTCTCGTCGGGGGGGGTCAGGACGAGCAGTACTTC. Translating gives CASSLVGGGQDEQYF.

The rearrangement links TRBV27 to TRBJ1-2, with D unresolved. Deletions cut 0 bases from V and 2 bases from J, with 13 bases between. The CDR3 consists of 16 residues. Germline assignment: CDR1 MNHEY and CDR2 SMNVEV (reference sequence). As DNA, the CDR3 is TGTGCCAGCAGTTTATCATTCCTAAACGCGAACTATGGCTACACCTTC. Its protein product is CASSLSFLNANYGYTF.

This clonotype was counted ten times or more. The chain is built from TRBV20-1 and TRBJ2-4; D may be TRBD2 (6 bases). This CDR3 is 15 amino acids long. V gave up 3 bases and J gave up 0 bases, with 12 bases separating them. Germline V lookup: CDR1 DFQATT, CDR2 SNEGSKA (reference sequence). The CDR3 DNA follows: TGCAGTGCTAGGGGACTCCTTCTAGCCAAAAACATTCAGTACTTC. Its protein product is CSARGLLLAKNIQYF.

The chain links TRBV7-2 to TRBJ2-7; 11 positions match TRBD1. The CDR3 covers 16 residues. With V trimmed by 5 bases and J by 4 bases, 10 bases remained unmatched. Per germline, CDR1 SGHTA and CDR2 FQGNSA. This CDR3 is CASSESRDRGLYEQYF. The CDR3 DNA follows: TGTGCCAGCAGCGAGTCCCGGGACAGGGGGTTATACGAGCAGTACTTC.

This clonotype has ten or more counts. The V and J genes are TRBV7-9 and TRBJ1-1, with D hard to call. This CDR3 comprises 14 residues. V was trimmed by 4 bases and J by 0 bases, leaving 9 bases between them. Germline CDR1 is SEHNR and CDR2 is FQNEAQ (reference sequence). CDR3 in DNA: TGTGCCAGCAGCTCAACGACACTGAACACTGAAGCTTTCTTT. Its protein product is CASSSTTLNTEAFF.

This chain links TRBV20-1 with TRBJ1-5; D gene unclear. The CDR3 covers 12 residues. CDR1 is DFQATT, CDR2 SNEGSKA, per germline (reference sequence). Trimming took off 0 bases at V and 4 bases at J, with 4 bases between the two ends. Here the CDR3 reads CSARDRNQPQHF. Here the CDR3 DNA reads TGCAGTGCTAGAGATCGGAATCAGCCCCAGCATTTT.

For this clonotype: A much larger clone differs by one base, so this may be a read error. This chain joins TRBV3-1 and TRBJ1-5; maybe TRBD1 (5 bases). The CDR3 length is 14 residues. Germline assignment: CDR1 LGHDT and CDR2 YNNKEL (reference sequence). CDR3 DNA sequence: TGTGCCAGCAGCCAAACAGGCCTCAATCCGCCCCAGCATTTT. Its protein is CASSQTGLNPPQHF.

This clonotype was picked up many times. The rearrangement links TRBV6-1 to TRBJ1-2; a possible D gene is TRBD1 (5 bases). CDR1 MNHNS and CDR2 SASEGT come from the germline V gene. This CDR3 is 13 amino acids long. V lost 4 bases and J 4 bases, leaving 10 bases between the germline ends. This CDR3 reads CASSAPDSYGYTF. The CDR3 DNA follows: TGTGCCAGCAGTGCCCCCGACAGCTATGGCTACACCTTC.

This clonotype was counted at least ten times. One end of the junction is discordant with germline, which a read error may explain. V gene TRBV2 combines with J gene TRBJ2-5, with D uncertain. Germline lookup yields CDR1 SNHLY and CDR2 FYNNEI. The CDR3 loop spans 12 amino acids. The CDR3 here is CASCDLGETQYF. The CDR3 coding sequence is TGTGCCAGCTGTGACTTGGGGGAGACCCAGTACTTC.